Listed here are 9 T cell receptor beta chains from one sample, sequenced in a study of shared clonotypes between healthy human individuals. Only in-frame clones appear in the TCRdb table, and some are missing; sequencing was by immunoSEQ multiplex PCR. The sample shows roughly 1.5 million clones, about 98% of them seen only once. Sequenced sample: naive CD4+ T cells sorted from blood. Subset specified: CD45RA+ positively selected. The receptors stem from a man aged 25 to 45 in good health.

V gene TRBV6-5 combines with J gene TRBJ2-5; 8 nucleotides agree with TRBD1. Germline CDR1 reads MNHEY; CDR2 reads SVGAGI. V lost 6 bases and J lost 2; bases outside the gene matches: 2. The CDR3 spans 13 residues. In DNA, the CDR3 is TGTGCCAGCAGCCACAGGGGGCAAGAGACCCAGTACTTC. It codes for CASSHRGQETQYF.

The rearrangement links TRBV9 to TRBJ2-3; 11 bases agree with TRBD2. Germline CDR1 is SGDLS and CDR2 is YYNGEE. V was clipped by 4 bases and J by 0 bases; unmatched bases: 10. The CDR3 covers 18 residues. In DNA, the CDR3 is TGTGCCAGCAGCAAACTAGCGGGAGACCTTTCTAGCACAGATACGCAGTATTTT. It is translated as CASSKLAGDLSSTDTQYF.

V is TRBV5-1 and J is TRBJ2-5; D remains unclear. This CDR3 has 13 amino acids. From germline, CDR1 is SGHRS and CDR2 YFSETQ. V shed 4 bases and J shed 4 bases, with 11 bases lying between them. DNA for the CDR3: TGCGCCAGCAGCCAGAGGAGTCGAGAGACCCAGTACTTC. It encodes CASSQRSRETQYF. Full variable domain (remainder filled in from reference TRBV5-1 and TRBJ2-5): KAGVTQTPRYLIKTRGQQVTLSCSPISGHRSVSWYQQTPGQGLQFLFEYFSETQRNKGNFPGRFSGRQFSNSRSEMNVSTLELGDSALYLCASSQRSRETQYFGPGTRLLVL.

The chain has TRBV4-1 and TRBJ1-1, with 9 nucleotides matching TRBD1. V gave up 2 bases and J gave up 6 bases; unmatched junction bases: 10. The CDR3 has 16 residues. CDR1 MGHRA and CDR2 YSYEKL come from the germline V gene. The CDR3 nucleotides read TGCGCCAGCAGCCAACTACCGGGACAGGGAATCGCTGAAGCTTTCTTT. It specifies CASSQLPGQGIAEAFF.

Details on this clone: Different DNA sequences within this sample yield the same CDR3. The chain carries TRBV7-9 and TRBJ2-3, with 7 nucleotides matching TRBD2. The CDR3 sequence is 12 residues long. Unmatched junction bases numbered 3, after V lost 6 bases and J lost 6 bases. Germline CDR1 is SEHNR and CDR2 is FQNEAQ (reference sequence). CDR3 in DNA: TGTGCCAGCAGTCGGACTAGGGATACGCAGTATTTT. Residues: CASSRTRDTQYF.

Comments on this clone: This same CDR3 is encoded by further DNA sequences in the sample. This sequence joins TRBV9 and TRBJ2-5; 8 bases match TRBD2. Germline CDR1 SGDLS, CDR2 YYNGEE. Trimming took 0 bases from V and 5 from J; bases not matched to a gene: 3. The CDR3 covers 14 residues. CDR3 residues: CASSVGLAGETQYF. The CDR3 nucleotides are TGTGCCAGCAGCGTAGGGTTAGCGGGGGAGACCCAGTACTTC.

V and J are TRBV10-1 and TRBJ2-5; D gene ambiguous. The length of the CDR3 is 14 residues. Trimming left V 0 bases short and J 2 bases short, with 7 bases between. The germline CDR1 and CDR2 sequences are WNHNN and SYGVQD (reference sequence). For the CDR3, the DNA is TGCGCCAGCAGTGAGTCCATAGCACAAGAGACCCAGTACTTC. It encodes CASSESIAQETQYF.

The V call is TRBV5-1, the J call TRBJ1-1, with D possibly being TRBD1 (6 bases). The V gene lost 0 bases and the J gene lost 8 bases, with 20 bases spanning the gap. CDR3 length: 16 amino acids. Germline lookup yields CDR1 SGHRS and CDR2 YFSETQ. The CDR3 reads CASSLVPPGVEIEAFF. The DNA for the CDR3 is TGCGCCAGCAGCTTGGTTCCGCCAGGGGTAGAAATAGAAGCTTTCTTT.

The chain links TRBV5-1 to TRBJ2-7; D is perhaps TRBD1 (6 bases). Germline CDR1 is SGHRS and CDR2 is YFSETQ. V was trimmed by 2 bases and J by 1 base, leaving 16 bases between them. The CDR3 is 16 residues long. The CDR3 DNA sequence: TGCGCCAGCAGCTTAGGTAGACAGGCGACTTCCTACGAGCAGTACTTC. Protein sequence: CASSLGRQATSYEQYF.